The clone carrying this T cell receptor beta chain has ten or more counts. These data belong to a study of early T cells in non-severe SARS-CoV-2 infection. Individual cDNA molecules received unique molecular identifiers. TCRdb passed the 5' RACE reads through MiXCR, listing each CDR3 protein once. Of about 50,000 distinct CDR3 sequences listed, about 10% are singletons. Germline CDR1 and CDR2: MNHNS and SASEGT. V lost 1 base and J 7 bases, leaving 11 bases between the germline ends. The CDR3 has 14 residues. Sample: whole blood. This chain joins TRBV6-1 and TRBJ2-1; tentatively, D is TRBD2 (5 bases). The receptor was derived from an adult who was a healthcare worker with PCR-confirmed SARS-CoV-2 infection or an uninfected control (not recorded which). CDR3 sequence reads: CASSEGIGINEQFF. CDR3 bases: TGTGCCAGCAGTGAAGGGATCGGGATTAATGAGCAGTTCTTC.